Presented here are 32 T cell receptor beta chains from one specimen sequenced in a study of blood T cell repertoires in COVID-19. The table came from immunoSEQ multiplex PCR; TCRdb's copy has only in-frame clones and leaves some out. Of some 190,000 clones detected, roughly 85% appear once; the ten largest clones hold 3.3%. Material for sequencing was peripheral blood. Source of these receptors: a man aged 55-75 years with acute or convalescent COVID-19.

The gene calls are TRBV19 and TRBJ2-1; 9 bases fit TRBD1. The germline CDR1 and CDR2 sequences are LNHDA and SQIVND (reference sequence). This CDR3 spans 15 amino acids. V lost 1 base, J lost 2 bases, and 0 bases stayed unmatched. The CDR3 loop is CASSIGTGAYNEQFF. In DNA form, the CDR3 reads TGTGCCAGTAGTATAGGGACAGGGGCCTACAATGAGCAGTTCTTC.

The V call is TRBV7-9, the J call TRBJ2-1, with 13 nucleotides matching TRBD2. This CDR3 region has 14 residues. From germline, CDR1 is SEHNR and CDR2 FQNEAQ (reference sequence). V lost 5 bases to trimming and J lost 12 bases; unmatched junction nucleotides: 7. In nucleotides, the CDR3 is TGTGCCAGCAGCACTGGGACTAGCGGGAAAGTGCAGTTCTTC. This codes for CASSTGTSGKVQFF. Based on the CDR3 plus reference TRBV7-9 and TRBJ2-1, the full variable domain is DTGVSQNPRHKITKRGQNVTFRCDPISEHNRLYWYRQTLGQGPEFLTYFQNEAQLEKSRLLSDRFSAERPKGSFSTLEIQRTEQGDSAMYLCASSTGTSGKVQFFGPGTRLTVL.

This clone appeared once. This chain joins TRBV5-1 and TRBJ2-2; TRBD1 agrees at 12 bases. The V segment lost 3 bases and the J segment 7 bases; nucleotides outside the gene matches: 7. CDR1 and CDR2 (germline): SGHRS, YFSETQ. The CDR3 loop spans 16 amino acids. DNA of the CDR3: TGCGCCAGCAGCTCAACCGGGACAGGGGGCAACGGGGAGCTGTTTTTT. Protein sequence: CASSSTGTGGNGELFF.

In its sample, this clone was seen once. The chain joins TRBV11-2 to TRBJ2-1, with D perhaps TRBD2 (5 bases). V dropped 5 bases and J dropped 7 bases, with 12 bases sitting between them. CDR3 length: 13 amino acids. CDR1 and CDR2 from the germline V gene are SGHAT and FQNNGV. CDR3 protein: CASSPDWTNEQFF. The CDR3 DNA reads TGTGCCAGCAGCCCGGACTGGACTAATGAGCAGTTCTTC.

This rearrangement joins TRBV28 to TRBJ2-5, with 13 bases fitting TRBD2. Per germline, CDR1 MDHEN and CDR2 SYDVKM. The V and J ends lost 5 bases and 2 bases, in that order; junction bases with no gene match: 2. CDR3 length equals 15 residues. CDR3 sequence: CASSGGLAGQETQYF. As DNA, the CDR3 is TGTGCCAGCAGTGGGGGACTAGCGGGGCAAGAGACCCAGTACTTC.

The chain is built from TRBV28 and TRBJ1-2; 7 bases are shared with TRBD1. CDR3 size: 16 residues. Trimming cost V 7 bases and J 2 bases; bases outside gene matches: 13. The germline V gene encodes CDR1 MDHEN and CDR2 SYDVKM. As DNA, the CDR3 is TGTGCCAGCACCGCCCCCCGACAGGGCTACAACTATGGCTACACCTTC. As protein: CASTAPRQGYNYGYTF.

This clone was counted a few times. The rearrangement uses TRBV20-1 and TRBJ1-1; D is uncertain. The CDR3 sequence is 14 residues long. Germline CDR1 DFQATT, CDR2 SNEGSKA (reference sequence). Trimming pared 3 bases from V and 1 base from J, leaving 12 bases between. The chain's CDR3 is CSASAVGRNTEAFF. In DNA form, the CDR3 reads TGCAGTGCTAGTGCCGTGGGGAGGAACACTGAAGCTTTCTTT.

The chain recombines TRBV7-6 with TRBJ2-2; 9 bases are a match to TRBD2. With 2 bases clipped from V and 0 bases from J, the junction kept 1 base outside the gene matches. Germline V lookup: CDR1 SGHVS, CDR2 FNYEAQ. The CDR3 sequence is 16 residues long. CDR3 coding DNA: TGTGCCAGCAGCTTACGCGGGAGGGCGAACACCGGGGAGCTGTTTTTT. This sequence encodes CASSLRGRANTGELFF. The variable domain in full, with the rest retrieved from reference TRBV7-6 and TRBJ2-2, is GAGVSQSPRYKVTKRGQDVALRCDPISGHVSLYWYRQALGQGPEFLTYFNYEAQQDKSGLPNDRFSAERPEGSISTLTIQRTEQRDSAMYRCASSLRGRANTGELFFGEGSRLTVL.

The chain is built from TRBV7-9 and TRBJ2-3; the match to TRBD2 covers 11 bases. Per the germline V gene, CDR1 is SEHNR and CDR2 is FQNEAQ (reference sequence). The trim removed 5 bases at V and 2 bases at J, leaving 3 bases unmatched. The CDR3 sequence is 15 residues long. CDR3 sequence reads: CASSGLAGTTDTQYF. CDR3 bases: TGTGCCAGCAGCGGACTAGCGGGCACCACAGATACGCAGTATTTT. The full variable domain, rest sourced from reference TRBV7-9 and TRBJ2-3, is DTGVSQNPRHKITKRGQNVTFRCDPISEHNRLYWYRQTLGQGPEFLTYFQNEAQLEKSRLLSDRFSAERPKGSFSTLEIQRTEQGDSAMYLCASSGLAGTTDTQYFGPGTRLTVL.

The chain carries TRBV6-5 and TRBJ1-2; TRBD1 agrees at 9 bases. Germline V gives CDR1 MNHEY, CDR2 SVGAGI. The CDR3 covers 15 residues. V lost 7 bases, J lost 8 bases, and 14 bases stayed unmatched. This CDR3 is CASIQSRGQGGGYTF. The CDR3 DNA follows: TGTGCCAGCATCCAATCGAGGGGACAGGGTGGCGGCTACACCTTC.

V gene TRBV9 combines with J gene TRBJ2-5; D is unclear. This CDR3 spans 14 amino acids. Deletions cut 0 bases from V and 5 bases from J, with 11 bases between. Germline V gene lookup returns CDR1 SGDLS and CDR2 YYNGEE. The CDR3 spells CASSVGSRSETQYF. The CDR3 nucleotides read TGTGCCAGCAGCGTAGGGAGTAGGAGCGAGACCCAGTACTTC.

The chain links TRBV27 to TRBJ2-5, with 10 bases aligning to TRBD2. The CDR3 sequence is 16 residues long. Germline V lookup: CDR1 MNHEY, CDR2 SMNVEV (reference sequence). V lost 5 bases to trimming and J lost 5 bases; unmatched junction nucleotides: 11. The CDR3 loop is CASSLELAGLLETQYF. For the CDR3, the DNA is TGTGCCAGCAGTCTGGAACTAGCGGGGCTCCTGGAGACCCAGTACTTC.

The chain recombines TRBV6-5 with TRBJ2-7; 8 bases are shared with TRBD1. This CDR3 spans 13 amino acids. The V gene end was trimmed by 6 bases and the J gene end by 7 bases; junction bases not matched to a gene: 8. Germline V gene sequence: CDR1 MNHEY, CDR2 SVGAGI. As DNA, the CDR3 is TGTGCCAGCAGCCGCCAGGGGGCATGGGAGCAGTACTTC. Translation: CASSRQGAWEQYF.

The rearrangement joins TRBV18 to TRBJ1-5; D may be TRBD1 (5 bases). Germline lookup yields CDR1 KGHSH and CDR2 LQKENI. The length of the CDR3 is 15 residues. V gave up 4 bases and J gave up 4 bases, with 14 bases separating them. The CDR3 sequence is CASSQSSGGNQPQHF. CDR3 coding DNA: TGTGCCAGCTCACAGAGTAGCGGGGGTAATCAGCCCCAGCATTTT.

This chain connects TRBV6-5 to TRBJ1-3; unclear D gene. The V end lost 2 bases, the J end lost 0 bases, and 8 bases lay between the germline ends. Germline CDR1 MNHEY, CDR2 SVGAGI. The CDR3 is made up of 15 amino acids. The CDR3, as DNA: TGTGCCAGCAGTTACGGAGGGCTCTCTGGAAACACCATATATTTT. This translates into CASSYGGLSGNTIYF.

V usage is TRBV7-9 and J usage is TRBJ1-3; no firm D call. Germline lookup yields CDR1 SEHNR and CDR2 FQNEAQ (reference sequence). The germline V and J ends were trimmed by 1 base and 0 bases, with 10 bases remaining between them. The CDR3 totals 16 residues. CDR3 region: CASSLEVRSSGNTIYF. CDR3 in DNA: TGTGCCAGCAGCTTAGAGGTTAGGAGCTCTGGAAACACCATATATTTT.

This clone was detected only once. Written as DNA, the CDR3 is TGTGCCAGCAGCGCTACGGGGAACACTGAAGCTTTCTTT. This codes for CASSATGNTEAFF. The chain uses TRBV9 and TRBJ1-1; no definite D call. The CDR3 has 13 residues. With 3 bases removed from V and 1 base from J, the gap between germline ends came to 7 bases. The germline V gene has CDR1 SGDLS and CDR2 YYNGEE. The whole variable domain, remainder taken from reference TRBV9 and TRBJ1-1, is DSGVTQTPKHLITATGQRVTLRCSPRSGDLSVYWYQQSLDQGLQFLIQYYNGEERAKGNILERFSAQQFPDLHSELNLSSLELGDSALYFCASSATGNTEAFFGQGTRLTVV.

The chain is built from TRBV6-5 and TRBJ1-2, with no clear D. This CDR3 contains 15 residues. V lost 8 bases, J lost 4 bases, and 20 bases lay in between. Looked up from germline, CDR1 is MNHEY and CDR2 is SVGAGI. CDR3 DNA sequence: TGTGCCAGCTCTTTCCCCGGGGAGACCGCCTATGGCTACACCTTC. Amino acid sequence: CASSFPGETAYGYTF.

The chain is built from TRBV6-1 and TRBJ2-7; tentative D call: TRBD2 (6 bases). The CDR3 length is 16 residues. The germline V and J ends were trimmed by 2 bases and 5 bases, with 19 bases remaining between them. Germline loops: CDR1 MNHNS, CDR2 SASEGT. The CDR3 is CASSEPRRGLLNEQYF. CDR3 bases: TGTGCCAGCAGTGAACCCCGTCGGGGGTTACTCAACGAGCAGTACTTC.

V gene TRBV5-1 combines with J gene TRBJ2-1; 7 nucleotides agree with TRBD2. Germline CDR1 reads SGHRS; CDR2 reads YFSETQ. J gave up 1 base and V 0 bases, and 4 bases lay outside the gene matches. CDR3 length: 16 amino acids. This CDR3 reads CASSLVASGSYNEQFF. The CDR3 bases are TGCGCCAGCAGCTTGGTGGCTAGCGGATCCTACAATGAGCAGTTCTTC.

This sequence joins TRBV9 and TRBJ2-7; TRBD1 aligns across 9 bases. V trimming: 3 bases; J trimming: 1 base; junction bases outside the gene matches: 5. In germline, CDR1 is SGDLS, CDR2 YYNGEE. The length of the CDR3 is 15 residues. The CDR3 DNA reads TGTGCCAGCAGCGAGGGGACAGGGAGATCCTACGAGCAGTACTTC. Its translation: CASSEGTGRSYEQYF.

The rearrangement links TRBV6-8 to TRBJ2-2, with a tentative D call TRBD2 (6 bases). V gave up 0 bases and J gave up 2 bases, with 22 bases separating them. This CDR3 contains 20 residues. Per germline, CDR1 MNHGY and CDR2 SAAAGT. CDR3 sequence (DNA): TGTGCCAGCAGTTACTCGACCTCTCTCATAGCGGTTATTAACACCGGGGAGCTGTTTTTT. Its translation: CASSYSTSLIAVINTGELFF.

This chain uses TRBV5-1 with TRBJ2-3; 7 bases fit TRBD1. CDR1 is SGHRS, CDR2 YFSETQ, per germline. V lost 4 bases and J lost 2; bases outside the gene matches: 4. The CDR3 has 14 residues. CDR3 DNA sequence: TGCGCCAGCAGCACGACAGGGATCACAGATACGCAGTATTTT. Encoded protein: CASSTTGITDTQYF.

The CDR3 DNA reads TGTGCCAGCAGCGCCCCCCTAGTCGGGGAGACCCAGTACTTC. Amino acids: CASSAPLVGETQYF. The chain joins TRBV9 to TRBJ2-5, with D unresolved. V lost 3 bases and J 5 bases, leaving 14 bases between the germline ends. This CDR3 has 14 residues. Germline CDR1 SGDLS, CDR2 YYNGEE.

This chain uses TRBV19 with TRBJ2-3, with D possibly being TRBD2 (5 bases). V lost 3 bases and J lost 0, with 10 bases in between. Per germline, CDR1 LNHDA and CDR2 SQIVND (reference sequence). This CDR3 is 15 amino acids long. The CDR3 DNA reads TGTGCCAGTAGTATGTCGGACTGGAGCACAGATACGCAGTATTTT. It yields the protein CASSMSDWSTDTQYF.

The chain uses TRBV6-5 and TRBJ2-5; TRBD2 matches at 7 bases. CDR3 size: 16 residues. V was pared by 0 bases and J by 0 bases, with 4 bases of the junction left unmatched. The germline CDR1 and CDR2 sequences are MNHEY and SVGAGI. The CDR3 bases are TGTGCCAGCAGTTACTCGTCAGCGGGGTACCAAGAGACCCAGTACTTC. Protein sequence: CASSYSSAGYQETQYF.

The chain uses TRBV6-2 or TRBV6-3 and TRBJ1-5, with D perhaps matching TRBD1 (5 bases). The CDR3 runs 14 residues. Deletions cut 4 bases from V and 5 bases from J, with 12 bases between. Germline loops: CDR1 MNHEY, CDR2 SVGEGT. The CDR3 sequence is CASSSKTAHQPQHF. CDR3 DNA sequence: TGTGCCAGCAGTTCCAAGACAGCCCATCAGCCCCAGCATTTT.

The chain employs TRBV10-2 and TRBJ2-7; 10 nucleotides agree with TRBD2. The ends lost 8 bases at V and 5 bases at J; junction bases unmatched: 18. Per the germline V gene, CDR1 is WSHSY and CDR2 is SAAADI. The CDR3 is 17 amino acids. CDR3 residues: CASRRTVLAGVFHEQYF. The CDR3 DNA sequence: TGCGCCAGCCGAAGGACAGTCCTAGCGGGAGTATTTCACGAGCAGTACTTC.

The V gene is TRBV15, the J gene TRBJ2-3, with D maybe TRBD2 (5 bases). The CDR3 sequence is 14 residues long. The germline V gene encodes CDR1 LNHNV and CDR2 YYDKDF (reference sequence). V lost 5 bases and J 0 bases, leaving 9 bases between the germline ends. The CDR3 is CATSRSGSTDTQYF. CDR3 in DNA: TGTGCCACCAGCCGATCGGGGAGCACAGATACGCAGTATTTT.

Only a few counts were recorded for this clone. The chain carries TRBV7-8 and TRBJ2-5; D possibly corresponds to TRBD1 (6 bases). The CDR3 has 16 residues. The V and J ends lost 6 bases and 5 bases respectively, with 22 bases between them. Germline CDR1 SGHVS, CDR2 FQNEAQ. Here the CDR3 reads CASRHPGGGLGETQYF. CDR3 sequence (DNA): TGTGCCAGCAGACACCCTGGGGGCGGGCTAGGGGAGACCCAGTACTTC.

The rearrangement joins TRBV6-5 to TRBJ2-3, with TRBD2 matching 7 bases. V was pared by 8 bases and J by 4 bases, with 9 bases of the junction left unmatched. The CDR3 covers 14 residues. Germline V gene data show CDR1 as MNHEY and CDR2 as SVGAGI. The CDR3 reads CASRSAGDADTQYF. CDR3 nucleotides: TGTGCCAGCCGATCCGCGGGAGACGCAGATACGCAGTATTTT.

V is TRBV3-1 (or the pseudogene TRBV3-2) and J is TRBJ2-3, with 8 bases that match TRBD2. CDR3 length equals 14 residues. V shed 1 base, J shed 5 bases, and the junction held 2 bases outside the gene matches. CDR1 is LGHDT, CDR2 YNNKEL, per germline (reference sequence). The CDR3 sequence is CASSQGGLGDTQYF. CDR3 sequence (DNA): TGTGCCAGCAGCCAAGGGGGACTAGGAGATACGCAGTATTTT.